The rows below give T cell receptor beta chains drawn from one sample of a study of glioma-infiltrating T cells. TCRdb reprocessed the multiplex PCR reads via MiXCR and lists one record per CDR3 protein. Of 300,000 to 450,000 distinct CDR3 sequences in the sample, 41% were seen once. Specimen: glioma tissue, nonneoplastic brain tissue, or PBMCs (not recorded which). These receptors were taken from a human donor with low-grade glioma or glioblastoma, undergoing nonglioma brain surgery, or in good health (not recorded which). Both conserved end residues are part of each CDR3. D genes are given only for firm matches. Clone size is not always given. Where it is, it says once, few, many or a class for expanded clones.

d_call,v_call,clone_size,j_call,cdr3_nt,cdr3_aa
-,TRBV6-1,many,TRBJ2-2,TGTGCCAGCCTAACAGGGAACACCGGGGAGCTGTTTTTT,CASLTGNTGELFF
TRBD1,TRBV19,-,TRBJ2-7,TGTGTTAGTAGTATAACCGGGACAGGGTACGAGCAGTACTTC,CVSSITGTGYEQYF
-,TRBV20-1,-,TRBJ2-7,TGCAGTGCAGTTTCCGGGACGCAAGGCTACGAGCAGTACTTC,CSAVSGTQGYEQYF
TRBD1,TRBV28,-,TRBJ1-3,TGTGACAGCACCAGGACAGGGAAGAACACCATATATTTT,CDSTRTGKNTIYF
-,TRBV7-9,many,TRBJ1-1,TGTGCCAGCAGCTTAAGAGGGAAGGGCACTGAAGCTTTCTTT,CASSLRGKGTEAFF
-,TRBV6-1,medium-sized,TRBJ2-7,TGTGCCAGCAGTTTCACCGGGACTTCCTACGAGCAGTACTTC,CASSFTGTSYEQYF
-,TRBV11-2,-,TRBJ2-7,TGTGCCAGCAGCTTGGTCAGGGGAAGCGAGCAGTACTTC,CASSLVRGSEQYF
TRBD1,TRBV28,few,TRBJ2-7,TGTGCCAGCAGTTGGGACAGCGACGTCCACTACGAGCAGTACTTC,CASSWDSDVHYEQYF
-,TRBV6-2/TRBV6-3,-,TRBJ2-7,TGTGCCAGCACCCTACTTTCGGGCGAGCAGTACTTC,CASTLLSGEQYF
TRBD1,TRBV7-2,few,TRBJ2-7,TGTGCCAGCAGCCCCTTGGGACAGGGATCCTACGAGCAGTACTTC,CASSPLGQGSYEQYF
-,TRBV28,-,TRBJ2-2,TGTGCCAGCAGTTCGGGACGTGCGAACACCGGGGAGCCGTTTTTT,CASSSGRANTGEPFF
TRBD1,TRBV2,-,TRBJ1-5,TGTGCCAGCAGTGCTCGGACAGGAGGTGATCAGCCCCAGCATTTT,CASSARTGGDQPQHF
TRBD2,TRBV20-1,-,TRBJ2-4,TGCAGTGCCCCGCCCGGACTAGCGGTCTCCCCCTATCTAGCCAAAAACATTCAGTACTTC,CSAPPGLAVSPYLAKNIQYF
-,TRBV6-2/TRBV6-3,-,TRBJ2-7,TGTGCCAGCAACCCCCTGGGACCATTTTTCGAGCAGTACTTC,CASNPLGPFFEQYF
-,TRBV7-9,-,TRBJ2-5,TGTGCCAGCAGCCCGAACGGGGGGCCAGGAGAGACCCAGTACTTC,CASSPNGGPGETQYF
TRBD2,TRBV19,-,TRBJ2-3,TGTGCCAGTAGTCCTCGGACTAGTGCGGGACTTGGTACGAAGTATTTT,CASSPRTSAGLGTKYF
-,TRBV27,-,TRBJ2-6,TGTGCCAGCGGTCCAATTGGGGCCAACGTCCTGACTTTC,CASGPIGANVLTF
-,TRBV3-1,-,TRBJ2-7,TGTGCCAGCAGCCTATCCGGCAGATCCGACGAGCAGTACTTC,CASSLSGRSDEQYF